This entry describes one TCR beta chain. Those enrolled in Seattle joined during active infection and were followed longitudinally afterward. These data are taken from a study of blood T cell repertoires in COVID-19. Study in general: Acute and convalescent COVID-19 specimens originated in the United States, Italy and Spain.

The CDR3 has 18 amino acids. Losses at the gene ends were 0 bases for V and 6 bases for J; bases not matched to a gene: 10. Per the germline V gene, CDR1 is SGHDN and CDR2 is FVKESK. Repertoires were generated with immunoSEQ multiplex PCR, while TCRdb's copy carries only in-frame clones and drops some. The table shows some 230,000 clones, with more than 85% occurring only once. V gene TRBV14 combines with J gene TRBJ2-3, with 12 nucleotides matching TRBD2. The clonotype originates from a woman in her forties or fifties with COVID-19, enrolled during active disease. The sample was peripheral blood. The CDR3 is CASSQEALAGGRRDTQYF. The CDR3 DNA reads as TGTGCCAGCAGCCAAGAAGCCCTAGCGGGGGGGCGGCGGGATACGCAGTATTTT.